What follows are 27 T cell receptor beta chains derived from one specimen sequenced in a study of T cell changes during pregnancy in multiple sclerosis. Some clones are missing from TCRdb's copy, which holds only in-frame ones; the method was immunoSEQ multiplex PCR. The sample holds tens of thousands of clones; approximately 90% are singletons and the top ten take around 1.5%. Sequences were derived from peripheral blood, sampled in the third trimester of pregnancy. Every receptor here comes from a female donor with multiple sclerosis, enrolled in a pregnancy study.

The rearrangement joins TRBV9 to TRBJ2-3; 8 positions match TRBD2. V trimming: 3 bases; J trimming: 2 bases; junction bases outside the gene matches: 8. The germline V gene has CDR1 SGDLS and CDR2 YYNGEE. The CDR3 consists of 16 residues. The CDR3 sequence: CASSALTSGHTDTQYF. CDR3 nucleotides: TGTGCCAGCAGCGCACTCACTAGCGGCCACACAGATACGCAGTATTTT. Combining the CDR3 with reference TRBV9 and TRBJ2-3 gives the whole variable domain DSGVTQTPKHLITATGQRVTLRCSPRSGDLSVYWYQQSLDQGLQFLIQYYNGEERAKGNILERFSAQQFPDLHSELNLSSLELGDSALYFCASSALTSGHTDTQYFGPGTRLTVL.

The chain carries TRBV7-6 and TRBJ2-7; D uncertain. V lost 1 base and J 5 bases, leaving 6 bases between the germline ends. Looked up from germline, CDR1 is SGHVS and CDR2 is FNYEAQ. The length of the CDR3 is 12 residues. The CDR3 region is CASSLVPNEQYF. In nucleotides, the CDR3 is TGTGCCAGCAGCTTAGTCCCAAACGAGCAGTACTTC.

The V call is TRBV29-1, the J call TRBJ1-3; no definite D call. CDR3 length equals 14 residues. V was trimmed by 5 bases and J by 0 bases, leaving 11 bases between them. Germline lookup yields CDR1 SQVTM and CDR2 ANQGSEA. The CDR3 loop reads CSVRTGISGNTIYF. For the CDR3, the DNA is TGCAGCGTTCGGACGGGGATCTCTGGAAACACCATATATTTT.

CDR3 amino acids: CASSEFLGGTLQYF. CDR3 coding DNA: TGCGCCAGCAGTGAGTTCTTGGGCGGGACTCTGCAGTATTTT. The J gene is TRBJ2-3, the V gene TRBV10-2; D is perhaps TRBD2 (6 bases). CDR1 and CDR2 from the germline V gene are WSHSY and SAAADI. This CDR3 region has 14 residues. The V gene lost 1 base and the J gene lost 11 bases, with 16 bases spanning the gap.

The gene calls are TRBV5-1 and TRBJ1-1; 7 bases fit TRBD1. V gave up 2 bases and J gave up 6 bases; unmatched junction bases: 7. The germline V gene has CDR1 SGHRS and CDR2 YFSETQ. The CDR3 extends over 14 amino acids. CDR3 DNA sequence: TGCGCCAGCAGCTTTTTGGTGACAGGGCCTGAAGCTTTCTTT. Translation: CASSFLVTGPEAFF.

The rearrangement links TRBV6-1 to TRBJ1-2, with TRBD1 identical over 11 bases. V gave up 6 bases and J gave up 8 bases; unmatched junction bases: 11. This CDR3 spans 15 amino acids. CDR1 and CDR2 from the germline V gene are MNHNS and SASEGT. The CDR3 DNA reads TGTGCCAGCAGGGCCCTCCGGGACAGGGGGTTCGGCTACACCTTC. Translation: CASRALRDRGFGYTF.

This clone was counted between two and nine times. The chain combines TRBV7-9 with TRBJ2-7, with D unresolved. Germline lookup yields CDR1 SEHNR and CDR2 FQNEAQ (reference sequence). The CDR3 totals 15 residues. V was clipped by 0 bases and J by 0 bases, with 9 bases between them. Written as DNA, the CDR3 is TGTGCCAGCAGCTTAGCGCACATTCCCTCCTACGAGCAGTACTTC. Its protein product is CASSLAHIPSYEQYF.

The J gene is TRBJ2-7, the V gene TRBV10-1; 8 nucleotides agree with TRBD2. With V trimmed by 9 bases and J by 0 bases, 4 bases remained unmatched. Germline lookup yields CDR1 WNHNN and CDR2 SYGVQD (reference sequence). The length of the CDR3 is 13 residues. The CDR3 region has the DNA TGCGCCAGTCAGCTAGCGGGCTCCTACGAGCAGTACTTC. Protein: CASQLAGSYEQYF.

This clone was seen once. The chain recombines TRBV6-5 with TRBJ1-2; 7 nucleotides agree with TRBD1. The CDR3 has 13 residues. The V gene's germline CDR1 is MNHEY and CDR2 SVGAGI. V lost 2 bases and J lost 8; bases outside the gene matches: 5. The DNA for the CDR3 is TGTGCCAGCAGTTACGAGGGGGCTAGGGGCTACACCTTC. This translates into CASSYEGARGYTF.

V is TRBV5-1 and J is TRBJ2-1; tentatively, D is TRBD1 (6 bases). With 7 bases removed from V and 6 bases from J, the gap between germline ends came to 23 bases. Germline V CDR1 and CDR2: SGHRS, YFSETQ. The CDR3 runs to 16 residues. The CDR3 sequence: CASGPEWSIGGNEQFF. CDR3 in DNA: TGCGCCAGCGGACCCGAATGGAGTATAGGGGGCAATGAGCAGTTCTTC.

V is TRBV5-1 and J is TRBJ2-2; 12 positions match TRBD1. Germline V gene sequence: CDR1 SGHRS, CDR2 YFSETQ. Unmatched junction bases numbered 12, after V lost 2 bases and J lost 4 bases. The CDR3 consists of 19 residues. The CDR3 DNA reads TGCGCCAGCAGCTTCCCTCCGGGACAGGGGGCTGGGGGCACCGGGGAGCTGTTTTTT. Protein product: CASSFPPGQGAGGTGELFF.

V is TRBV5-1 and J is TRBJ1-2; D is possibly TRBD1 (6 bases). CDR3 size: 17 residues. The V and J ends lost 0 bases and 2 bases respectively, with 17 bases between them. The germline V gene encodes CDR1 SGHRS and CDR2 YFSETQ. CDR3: CASSLASQGFTNYGYTF. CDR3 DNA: TGCGCCAGCAGCTTGGCCAGCCAGGGGTTTACCAACTATGGCTACACCTTC.

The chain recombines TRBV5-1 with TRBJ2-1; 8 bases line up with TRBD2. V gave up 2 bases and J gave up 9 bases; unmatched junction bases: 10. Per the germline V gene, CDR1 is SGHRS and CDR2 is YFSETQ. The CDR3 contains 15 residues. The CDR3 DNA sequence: TGCGCCAGCAGCTTAAGCGGGAGCCTCAGGATTGAGCAGTTCTTC. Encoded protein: CASSLSGSLRIEQFF.

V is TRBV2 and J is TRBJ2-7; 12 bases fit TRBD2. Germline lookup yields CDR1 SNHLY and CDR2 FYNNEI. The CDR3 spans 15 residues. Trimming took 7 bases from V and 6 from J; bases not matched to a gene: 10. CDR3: CASTTRGTSGSEQYF. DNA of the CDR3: TGTGCCAGCACCACGAGGGGGACTAGCGGGTCCGAGCAGTACTTC. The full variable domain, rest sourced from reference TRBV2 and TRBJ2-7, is EPEVTQTPSHQVTQMGQEVILRCVPISNHLYFYWYRQILGQKVEFLVSFYNNEISEKSEIFDDQFSVERPDGSNFTLKIRSTKLEDSAMYFCASTTRGTSGSEQYFGPGTRLTVT.

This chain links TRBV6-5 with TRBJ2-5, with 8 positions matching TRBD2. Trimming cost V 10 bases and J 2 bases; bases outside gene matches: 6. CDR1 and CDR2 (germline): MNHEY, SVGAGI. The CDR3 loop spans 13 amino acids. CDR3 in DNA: TGTGCCACCTCCGGGACTAGGCAAGAGACCCAGTACTTC. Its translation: CATSGTRQETQYF.

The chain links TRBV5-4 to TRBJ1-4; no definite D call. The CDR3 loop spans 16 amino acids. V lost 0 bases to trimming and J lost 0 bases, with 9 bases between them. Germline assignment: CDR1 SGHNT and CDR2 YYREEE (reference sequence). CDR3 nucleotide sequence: TGTGCCAGCAGCTTGGGGCCCAGGCCAACTAATGAAAAACTGTTTTTT. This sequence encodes CASSLGPRPTNEKLFF.

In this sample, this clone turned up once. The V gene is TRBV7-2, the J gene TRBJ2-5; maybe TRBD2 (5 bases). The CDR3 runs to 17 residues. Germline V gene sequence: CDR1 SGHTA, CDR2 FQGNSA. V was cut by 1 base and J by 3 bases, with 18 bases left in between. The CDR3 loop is CASSLGGLAPLKETQYF. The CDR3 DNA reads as TGTGCCAGCAGCTTAGGTGGTCTAGCACCCCTGAAAGAGACCCAGTACTTC. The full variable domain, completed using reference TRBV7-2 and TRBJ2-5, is GAGVSQSPSNKVTEKGKDVELRCDPISGHTALYWYRQSLGQGLEFLIYFQGNSAPDKSGLPSDRFSAERTGGSVSTLTIQRTQQEDSAVYLCASSLGGLAPLKETQYFGPGTRLLVL.

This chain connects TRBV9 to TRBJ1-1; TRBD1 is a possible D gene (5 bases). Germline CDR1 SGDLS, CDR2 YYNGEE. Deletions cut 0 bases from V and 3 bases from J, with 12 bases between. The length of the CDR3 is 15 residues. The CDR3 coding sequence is TGTGCCAGCAGCGTAGGGGGGGGTGGGGACACTGAAGCTTTCTTT. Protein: CASSVGGGGDTEAFF.

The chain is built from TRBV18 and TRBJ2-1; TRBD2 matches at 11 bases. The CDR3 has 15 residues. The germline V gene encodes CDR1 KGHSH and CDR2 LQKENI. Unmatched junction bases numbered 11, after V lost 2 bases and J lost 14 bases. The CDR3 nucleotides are TGTGCCAGCTCACCAACTAGCGGGGGAACAGTGATAGAGTTCTTC. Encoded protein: CASSPTSGGTVIEFF.

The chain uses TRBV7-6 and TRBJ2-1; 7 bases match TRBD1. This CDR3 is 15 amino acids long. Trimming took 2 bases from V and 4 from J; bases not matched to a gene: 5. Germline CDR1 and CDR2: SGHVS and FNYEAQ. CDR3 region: CASSLNGQAYNEQFF. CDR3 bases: TGTGCCAGCAGCTTAAATGGACAGGCTTACAATGAGCAGTTCTTC.

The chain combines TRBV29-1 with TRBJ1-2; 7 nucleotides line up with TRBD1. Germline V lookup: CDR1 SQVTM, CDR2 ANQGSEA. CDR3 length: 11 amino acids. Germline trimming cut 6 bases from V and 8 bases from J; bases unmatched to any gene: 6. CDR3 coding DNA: TGCAGCGTGAGACAGGGCGACGGCTACACCTTC. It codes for CSVRQGDGYTF.

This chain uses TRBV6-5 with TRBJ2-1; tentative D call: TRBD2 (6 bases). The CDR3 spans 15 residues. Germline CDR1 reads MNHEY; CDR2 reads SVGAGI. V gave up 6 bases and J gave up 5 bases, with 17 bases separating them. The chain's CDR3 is CASSPGRGRHNEQFF. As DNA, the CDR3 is TGTGCCAGCAGCCCGGGGCGGGGTAGGCACAATGAGCAGTTCTTC.

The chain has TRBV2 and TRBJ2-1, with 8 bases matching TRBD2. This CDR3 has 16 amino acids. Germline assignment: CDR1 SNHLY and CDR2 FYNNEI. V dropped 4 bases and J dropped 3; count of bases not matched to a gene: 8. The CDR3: CASSAERLANYNEQFF. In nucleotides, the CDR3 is TGTGCCAGCAGTGCGGAGCGACTAGCGAACTACAATGAGCAGTTCTTC.

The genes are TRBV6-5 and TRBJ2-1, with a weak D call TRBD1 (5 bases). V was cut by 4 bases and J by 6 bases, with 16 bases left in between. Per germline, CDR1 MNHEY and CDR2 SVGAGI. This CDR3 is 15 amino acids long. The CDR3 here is CASSSAGYSVNEQFF. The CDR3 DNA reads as TGTGCCAGCAGTTCAGCAGGGTATTCGGTCAATGAGCAGTTCTTC.

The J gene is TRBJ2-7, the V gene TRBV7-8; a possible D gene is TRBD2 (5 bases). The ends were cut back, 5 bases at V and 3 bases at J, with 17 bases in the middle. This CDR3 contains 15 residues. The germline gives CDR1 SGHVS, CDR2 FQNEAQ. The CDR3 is CASSQSGGRDYEQYF. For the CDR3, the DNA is TGTGCCAGCAGCCAGTCAGGAGGTAGGGACTACGAGCAGTACTTC.

In nucleotides, the CDR3 is TGTGCCAGCAGTTCCCAGAGGAATTCACCCCTCCACTTT. It translates to CASSSQRNSPLHF. This sequence joins TRBV6-5 and TRBJ1-6; D is unresolved. The CDR3 is 13 amino acids. Germline V lookup: CDR1 MNHEY, CDR2 SVGAGI. V lost 4 bases and J 7 bases, leaving 8 bases between the germline ends.

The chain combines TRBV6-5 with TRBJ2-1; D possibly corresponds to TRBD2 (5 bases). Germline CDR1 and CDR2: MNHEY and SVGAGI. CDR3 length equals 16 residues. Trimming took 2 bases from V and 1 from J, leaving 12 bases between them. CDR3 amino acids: CASSYVGGLSYNEQFF. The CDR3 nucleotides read TGTGCCAGCAGTTACGTCGGCGGGCTATCCTACAATGAGCAGTTCTTC.